This T cell receptor (beta chain) was observed in a study of chemoradiotherapy in HPV16-positive cancers. Germline CDR1 KGHSH, CDR2 LQKENI. This CDR3 has 13 amino acids. Trimming removed 3 bases from V and 6 bases from J, with 10 bases in between. The sample holds one count of this clone. Here immunoSEQ multiplex PCR was the method, and the copy in TCRdb shows in-frame clones only, minus some. The sample contains 20,000 to 25,000 clones, less than 95% of which appear only once. Sample collection occurred from a patient who underwent chemoradiotherapy. The TCR comes from a human donor with HPV-associated anogenital cancer. The chain is built from TRBV18 and TRBJ2-3, with D perhaps matching TRBD1 or TRBD2 (5 bases each). In nucleotides, the CDR3 is TGTGCCAGCTCACCGACCGGGGCGGATACGCAGTATTTT. Translation gives CASSPTGADTQYF.